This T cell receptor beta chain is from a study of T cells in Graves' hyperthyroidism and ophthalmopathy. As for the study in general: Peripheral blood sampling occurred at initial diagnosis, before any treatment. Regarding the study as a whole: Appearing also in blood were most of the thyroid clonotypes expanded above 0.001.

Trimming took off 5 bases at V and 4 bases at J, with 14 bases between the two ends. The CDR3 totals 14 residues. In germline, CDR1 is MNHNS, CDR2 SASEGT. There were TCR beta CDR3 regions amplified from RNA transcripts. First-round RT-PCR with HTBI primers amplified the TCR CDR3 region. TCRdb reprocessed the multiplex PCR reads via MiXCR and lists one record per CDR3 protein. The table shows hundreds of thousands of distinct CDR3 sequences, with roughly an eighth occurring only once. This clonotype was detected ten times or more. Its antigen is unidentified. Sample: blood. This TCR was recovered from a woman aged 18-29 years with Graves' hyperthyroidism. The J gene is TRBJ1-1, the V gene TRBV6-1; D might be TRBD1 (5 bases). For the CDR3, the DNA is TGTGCCAGCAGTCGCGGACATAGGGGCACTGAAGCTTTCTTT. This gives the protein CASSRGHRGTEAFF.